This TCR beta chain comes out of a study of Ad26.COV2.S vaccination and SARS-CoV-2 variants. Whole-study context: Trial arm assignment for the donor was COV1001 Ad26.COV2.S.

Trimming shortened V by 1 base and J by 6 bases, and 15 bases separated the two germline ends. Germline V gene sequence: CDR1 SGHTA, CDR2 FQGNSA. This CDR3 contains 15 residues. This sample's treatment: roughly 19 received Ad26.COV2.S at low or high dose, single or two shots; 5 received placebo; per-sample allocation not given. After the first vaccine or placebo injection, samples were drawn on day 63. An adult donor aged 18-55 years was enrolled in Boston. Ad26 vector vaccine expressed Wuhan-strain SARS-CoV-2 spike. Only in-frame clones appear in the TCRdb table, and some are missing; sequencing was by immunoSEQ multiplex PCR. This table holds around 450,000 clones, roughly 91% found once.

The sample consisted of peripheral blood, taken in a trial of Ad26.COV2.S vaccine versus placebo. This chain links TRBV7-2 with TRBJ1-2; weak D call: TRBD1 (6 bases). The source of this sequence is a person between 18 and 65 years old who received the Ad26.COV2.S COVID-19 vaccine or a placebo. CDR3 sequence (DNA): TGTGCCAGCAGCTTAGTCAACAGGGAGGTGGATGGCTACACCTTC. Protein sequence: CASSLVNREVDGYTF.